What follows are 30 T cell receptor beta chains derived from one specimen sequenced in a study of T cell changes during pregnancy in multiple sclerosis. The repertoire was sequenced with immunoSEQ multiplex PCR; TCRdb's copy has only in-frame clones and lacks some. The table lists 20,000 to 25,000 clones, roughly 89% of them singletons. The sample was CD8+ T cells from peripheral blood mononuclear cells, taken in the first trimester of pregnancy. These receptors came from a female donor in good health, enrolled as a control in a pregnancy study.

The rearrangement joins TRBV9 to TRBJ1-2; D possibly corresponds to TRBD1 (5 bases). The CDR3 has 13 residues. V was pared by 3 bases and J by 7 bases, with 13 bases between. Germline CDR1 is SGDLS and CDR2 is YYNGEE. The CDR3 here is CASSAGGVFGYTF. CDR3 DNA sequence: TGTGCCAGCAGCGCTGGGGGGGTTTTTGGCTACACCTTC.

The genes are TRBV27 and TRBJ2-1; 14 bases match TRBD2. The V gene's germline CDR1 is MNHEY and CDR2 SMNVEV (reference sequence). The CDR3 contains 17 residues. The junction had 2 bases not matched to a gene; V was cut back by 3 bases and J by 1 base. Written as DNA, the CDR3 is TGTGCCAGCAGTTTGACTAGCGGGGGGGAATCCTACAATGAGCAGTTCTTC. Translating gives CASSLTSGGESYNEQFF.

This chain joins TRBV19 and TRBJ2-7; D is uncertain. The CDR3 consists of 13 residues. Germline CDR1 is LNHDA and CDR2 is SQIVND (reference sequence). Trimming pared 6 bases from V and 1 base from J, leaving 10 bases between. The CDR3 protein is CASSPQWSYEQYF. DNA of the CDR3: TGTGCCAGTAGCCCACAATGGTCCTACGAGCAGTACTTC.

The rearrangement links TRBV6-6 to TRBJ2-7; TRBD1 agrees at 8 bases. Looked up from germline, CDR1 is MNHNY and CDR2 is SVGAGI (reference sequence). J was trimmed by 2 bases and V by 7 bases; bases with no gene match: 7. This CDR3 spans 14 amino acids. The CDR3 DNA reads TGTGCCAGCATCGGACAGGGAATTACCTACGAGCAGTACTTC. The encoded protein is CASIGQGITYEQYF.

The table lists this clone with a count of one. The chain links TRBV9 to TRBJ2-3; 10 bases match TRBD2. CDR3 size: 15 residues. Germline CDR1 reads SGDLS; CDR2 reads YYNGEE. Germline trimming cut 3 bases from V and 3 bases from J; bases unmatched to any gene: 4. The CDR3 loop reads CASSASGSMTDTQYF. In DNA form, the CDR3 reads TGTGCCAGCAGCGCTAGCGGGAGTATGACAGATACGCAGTATTTT.

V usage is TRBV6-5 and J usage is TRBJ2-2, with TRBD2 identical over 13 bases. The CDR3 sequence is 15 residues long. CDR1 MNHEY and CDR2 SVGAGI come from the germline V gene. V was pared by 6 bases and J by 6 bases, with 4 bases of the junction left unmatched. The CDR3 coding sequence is TGTGCCAGCAGCCAACTAGCGGGGGGGTCCGGGGAGCTGTTTTTT. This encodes CASSQLAGGSGELFF.

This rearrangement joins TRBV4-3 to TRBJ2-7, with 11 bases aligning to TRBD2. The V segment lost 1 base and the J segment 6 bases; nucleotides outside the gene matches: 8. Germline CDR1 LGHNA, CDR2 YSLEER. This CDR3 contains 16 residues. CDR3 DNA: TGCGCCAGCAGCCAAGCCCCTAGCGGGGGGTATGTCGAGCAGTACTTC. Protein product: CASSQAPSGGYVEQYF.

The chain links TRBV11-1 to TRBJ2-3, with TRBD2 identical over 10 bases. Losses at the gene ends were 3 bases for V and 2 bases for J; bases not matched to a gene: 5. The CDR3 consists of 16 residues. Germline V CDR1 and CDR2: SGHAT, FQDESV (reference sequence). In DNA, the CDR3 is TGTGCCAGCAGCTTGTTAGCGGGGGGCCCCACAGATACGCAGTATTTT. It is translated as CASSLLAGGPTDTQYF. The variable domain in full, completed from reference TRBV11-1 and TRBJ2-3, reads EAEVAQSPRYKITEKSQAVAFWCDPISGHATLYWYRQILGQGPELLVQFQDESVVDDSQLPKDRFSAERLKGVDSTLKIQPAELGDSAMYLCASSLLAGGPTDTQYFGPGTRLTVL.

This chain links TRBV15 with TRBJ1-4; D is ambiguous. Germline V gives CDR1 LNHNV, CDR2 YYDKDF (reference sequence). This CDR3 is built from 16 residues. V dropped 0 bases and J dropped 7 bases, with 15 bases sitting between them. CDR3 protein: CATSRESAGGIEKLFF. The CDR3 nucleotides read TGTGCCACCAGCAGAGAATCGGCCGGCGGGATTGAAAAACTGTTTTTT. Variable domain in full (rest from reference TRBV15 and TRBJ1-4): DAMVIQNPRYQVTQFGKPVTLSCSQTLNHNVMYWYQQKSSQAPKLLFHYYDKDFNNEADTPDNFQSRRPNTSFCFLDIRSPGLGDTAMYLCATSRESAGGIEKLFFGSGTQLSVL.

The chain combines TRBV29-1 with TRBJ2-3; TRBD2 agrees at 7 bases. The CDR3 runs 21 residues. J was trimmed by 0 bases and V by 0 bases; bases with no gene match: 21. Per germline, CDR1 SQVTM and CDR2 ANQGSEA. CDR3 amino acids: CSVEDSGGGIFGGSSTDTQYF. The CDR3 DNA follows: TGCAGCGTTGAAGATTCCGGCGGAGGTATCTTCGGGGGGTCTAGCACAGATACGCAGTATTTT.

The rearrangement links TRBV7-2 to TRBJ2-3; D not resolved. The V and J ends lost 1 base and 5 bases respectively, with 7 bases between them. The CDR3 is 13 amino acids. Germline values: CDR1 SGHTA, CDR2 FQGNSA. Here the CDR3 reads CASSLDGRDTQYF. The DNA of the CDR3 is TGTGCCAGCAGCTTAGATGGGCGAGATACGCAGTATTTT.

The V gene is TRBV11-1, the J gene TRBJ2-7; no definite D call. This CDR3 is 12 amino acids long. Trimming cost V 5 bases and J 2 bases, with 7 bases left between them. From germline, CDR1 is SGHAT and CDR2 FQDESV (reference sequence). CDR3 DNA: TGTGCCAGCAGCCTCCGTACCTACGAGCAGTACTTC. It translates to CASSLRTYEQYF.

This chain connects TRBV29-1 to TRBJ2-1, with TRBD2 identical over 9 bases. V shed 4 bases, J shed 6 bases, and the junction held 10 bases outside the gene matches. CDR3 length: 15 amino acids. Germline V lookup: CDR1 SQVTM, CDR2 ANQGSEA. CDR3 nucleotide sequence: TGCAGCGTTGCCAGGGCGGGGGGGCAGGCCAATGAGCAGTTCTTC. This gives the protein CSVARAGGQANEQFF.

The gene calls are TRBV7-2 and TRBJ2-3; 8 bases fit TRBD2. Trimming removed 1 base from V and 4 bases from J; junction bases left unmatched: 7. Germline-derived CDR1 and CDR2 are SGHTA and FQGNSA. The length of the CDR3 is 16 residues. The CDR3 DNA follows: TGTGCCAGCAGCTTAGACGGGGGGGCCCCCCCAGATACGCAGTATTTT. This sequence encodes CASSLDGGAPPDTQYF.

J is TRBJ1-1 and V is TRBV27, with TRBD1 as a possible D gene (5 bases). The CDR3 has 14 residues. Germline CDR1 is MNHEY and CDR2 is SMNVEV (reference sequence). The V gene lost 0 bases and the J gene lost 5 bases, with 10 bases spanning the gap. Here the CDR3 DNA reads TGTGCCAGCAGTTTATCTAGGGGAGGGACTGAAGCTTTCTTT. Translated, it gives CASSLSRGGTEAFF.

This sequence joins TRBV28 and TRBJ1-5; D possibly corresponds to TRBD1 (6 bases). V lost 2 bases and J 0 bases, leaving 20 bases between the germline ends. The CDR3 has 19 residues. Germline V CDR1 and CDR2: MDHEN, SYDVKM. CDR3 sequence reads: CASSLIESSTGLSNQPQHF. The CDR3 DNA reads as TGTGCCAGCAGTTTAATCGAAAGCTCGACAGGTCTTAGCAATCAGCCCCAGCATTTT. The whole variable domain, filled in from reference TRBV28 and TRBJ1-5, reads DVKVTQSSRYLVKRTGEKVFLECVQDMDHENMFWYRQDPGLGLRLIYFSYDVKMKEKGDIPEGYSVSREKKERFSLILESASTNQTSMYLCASSLIESSTGLSNQPQHFGDGTRLSIL.

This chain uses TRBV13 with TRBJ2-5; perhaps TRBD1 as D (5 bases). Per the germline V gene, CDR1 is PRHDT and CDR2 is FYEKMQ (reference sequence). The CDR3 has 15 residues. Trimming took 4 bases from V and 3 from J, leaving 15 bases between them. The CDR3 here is CASSSRDSGKETQYF. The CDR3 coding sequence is TGTGCCAGCAGCTCAAGAGACAGTGGGAAAGAGACCCAGTACTTC.

The CDR3 region is CATAQGLGGYTF. CDR3 sequence (DNA): TGTGCCACTGCACAGGGTTTGGGGGGCTACACCTTC. The genes are TRBV27 and TRBJ1-2; a weak D match, TRBD1 (6 bases). The CDR3 has 12 residues. Trimming took off 10 bases at V and 8 bases at J, with 17 bases between the two ends. Germline CDR1 MNHEY, CDR2 SMNVEV (reference sequence).

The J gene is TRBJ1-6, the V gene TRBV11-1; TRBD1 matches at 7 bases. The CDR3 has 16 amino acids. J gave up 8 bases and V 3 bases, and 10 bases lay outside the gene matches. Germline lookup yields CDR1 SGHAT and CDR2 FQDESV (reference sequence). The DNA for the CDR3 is TGTGCCAGCAGCTTTACTAAAGGGGGCAAGGATTCACCCCTCCACTTT. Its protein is CASSFTKGGKDSPLHF.

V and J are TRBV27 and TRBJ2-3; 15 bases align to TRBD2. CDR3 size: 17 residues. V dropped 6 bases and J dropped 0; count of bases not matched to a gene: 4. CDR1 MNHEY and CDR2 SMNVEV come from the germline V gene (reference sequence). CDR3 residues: CASSGTSGGSSTDTQYF. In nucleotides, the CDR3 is TGTGCCAGCAGCGGGACTAGCGGGGGGTCTAGCACAGATACGCAGTATTTT.

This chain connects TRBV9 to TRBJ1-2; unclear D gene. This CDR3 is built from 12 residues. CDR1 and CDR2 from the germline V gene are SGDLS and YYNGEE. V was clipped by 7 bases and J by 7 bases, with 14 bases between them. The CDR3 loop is CASLDPEGGYTF. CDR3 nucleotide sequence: TGTGCCAGCCTAGACCCCGAGGGTGGCTACACCTTC.

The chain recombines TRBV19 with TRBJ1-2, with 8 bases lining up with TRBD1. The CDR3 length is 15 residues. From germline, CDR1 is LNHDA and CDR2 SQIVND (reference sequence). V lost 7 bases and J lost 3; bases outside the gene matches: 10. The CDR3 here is CASNAGGSIDYGYTF. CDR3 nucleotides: TGTGCCAGTAACGCAGGGGGCTCAATCGACTATGGCTACACCTTC.

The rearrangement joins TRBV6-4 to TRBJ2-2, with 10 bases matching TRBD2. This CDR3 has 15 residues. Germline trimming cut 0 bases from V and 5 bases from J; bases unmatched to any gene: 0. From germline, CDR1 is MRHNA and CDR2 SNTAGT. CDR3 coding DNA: TGTGCCAGCAGTGACTCTAGCGGGGGGACCGGGGAGCTGTTTTTT. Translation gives CASSDSSGGTGELFF.

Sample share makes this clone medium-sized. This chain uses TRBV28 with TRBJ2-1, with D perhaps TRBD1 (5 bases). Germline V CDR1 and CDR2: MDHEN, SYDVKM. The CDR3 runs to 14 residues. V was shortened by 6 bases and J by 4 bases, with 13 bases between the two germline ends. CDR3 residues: CASRLRTQYNEQFF. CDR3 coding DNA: TGTGCCAGCAGATTGAGGACACAGTACAATGAGCAGTTCTTC.

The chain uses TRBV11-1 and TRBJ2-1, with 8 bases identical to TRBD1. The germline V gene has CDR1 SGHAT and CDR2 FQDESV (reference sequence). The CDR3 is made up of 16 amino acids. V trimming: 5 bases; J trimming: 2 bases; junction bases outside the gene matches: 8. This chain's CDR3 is CASSATQGVTYNEQFF. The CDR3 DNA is TGTGCCAGCAGCGCGACACAGGGGGTCACCTACAATGAGCAGTTCTTC.

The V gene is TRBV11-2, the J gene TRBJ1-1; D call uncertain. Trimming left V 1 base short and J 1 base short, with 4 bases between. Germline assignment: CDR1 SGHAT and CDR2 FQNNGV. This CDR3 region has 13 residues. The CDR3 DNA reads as TGTGCCAGCAGCTTAGGCAGGAACACTGAAGCTTTCTTT. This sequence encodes CASSLGRNTEAFF.

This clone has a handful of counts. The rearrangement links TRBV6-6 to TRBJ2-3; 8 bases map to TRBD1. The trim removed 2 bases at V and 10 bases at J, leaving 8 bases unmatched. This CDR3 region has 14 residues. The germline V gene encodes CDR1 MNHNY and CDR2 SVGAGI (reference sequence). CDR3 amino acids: CASSYAPDRGAQYF. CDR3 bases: TGTGCCAGCAGTTACGCCCCCGACAGGGGCGCGCAGTATTTT.

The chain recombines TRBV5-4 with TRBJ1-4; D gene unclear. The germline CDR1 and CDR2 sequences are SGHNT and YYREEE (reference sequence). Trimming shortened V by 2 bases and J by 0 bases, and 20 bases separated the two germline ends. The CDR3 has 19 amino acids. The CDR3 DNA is TGTGCCAGCAGCTTAGCCGGGTCCTACCTCCACGCAACTAATGAAAAACTGTTTTTT. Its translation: CASSLAGSYLHATNEKLFF.

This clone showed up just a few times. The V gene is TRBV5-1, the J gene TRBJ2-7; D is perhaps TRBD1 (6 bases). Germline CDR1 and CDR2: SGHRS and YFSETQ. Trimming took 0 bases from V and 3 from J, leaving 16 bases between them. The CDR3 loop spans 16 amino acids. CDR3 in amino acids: CASSLDSRGDNYEQYF. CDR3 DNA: TGCGCCAGCAGCTTGGATTCCAGGGGAGATAACTACGAGCAGTACTTC.

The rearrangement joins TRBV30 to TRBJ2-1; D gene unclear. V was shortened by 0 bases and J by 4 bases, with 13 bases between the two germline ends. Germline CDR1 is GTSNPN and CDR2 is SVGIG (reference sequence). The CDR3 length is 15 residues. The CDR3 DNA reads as TGTGCCTGGAGTGTTGGGTCAGGCCCGTACAATGAGCAGTTCTTC. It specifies CAWSVGSGPYNEQFF.